This is a list of T cell receptor beta chains from one sample in a study of blood T cell repertoires in COVID-19. TCRdb keeps only in-frame clones here, not all; method: immunoSEQ multiplex PCR. The sample yields around 330,000 clones, around 86% seen once. Sequenced input: PBMCs or T cells enriched from blood (not recorded which). The receptors derive from a man aged 55-75 years who had recovered from COVID-19. CDR3s include the opening cysteine and the closing phenylalanine or tryptophan. D genes are given only for firm matches. Rows may omit the clone size; those that give it use once, few, many or a size class.

d_call: TRBD1; v_call: TRBV23-1; j_call: TRBJ2-2; clone_size: once; cdr3_nt: TGCGCCAGCGGGACAGAGAACACCGGGGAGCTGTTTTTT; cdr3_aa: CASGTENTGELFF
d_call: NA; v_call: TRBV18; j_call: TRBJ1-1; clone_size: NA; cdr3_nt: TGTGCCAGCTCACTGCCACCGGGACTTGTGAACACTGAAGCTTTCTTT; cdr3_aa: CASSLPPGLVNTEAFF
d_call: NA; v_call: TRBV28; j_call: TRBJ2-2; clone_size: NA; cdr3_nt: TGTGCCAGCAGCATTCCAAACTTATTCACCGGGGAGCTGTTTTTT; cdr3_aa: CASSIPNLFTGELFF
d_call: NA; v_call: TRBV19; j_call: TRBJ2-7; clone_size: NA; cdr3_nt: TGTGCCAGTAGGAGTCTCTCTGGTGGTTACGAGCAGTACTTC; cdr3_aa: CASRSLSGGYEQYF
d_call: NA; v_call: TRBV27; j_call: TRBJ1-3; clone_size: NA; cdr3_nt: TGTGCCAGCAGGGCCCATATTGGAAACACCATATATTTT; cdr3_aa: CASRAHIGNTIYF
d_call: TRBD1; v_call: TRBV7-3; j_call: TRBJ2-6; clone_size: once; cdr3_nt: TGTGCCAGCAGCTTCCGGGACAGGGTCGGTGGGGCCAACGTCCTGACTTTC; cdr3_aa: CASSFRDRVGGANVLTF
d_call: TRBD2; v_call: TRBV9; j_call: TRBJ2-1; clone_size: NA; cdr3_nt: TGTGCCAGCAGCCTCGGGACTAGCGGGAGGGGCCACAATGAGCAGTTCTTC; cdr3_aa: CASSLGTSGRGHNEQFF
d_call: NA; v_call: TRBV9; j_call: TRBJ2-7; clone_size: NA; cdr3_nt: TGTGCCAGCAGCGGATGGGAGTGGGACGAGCAGTACTTC; cdr3_aa: CASSGWEWDEQYF
d_call: TRBD1; v_call: TRBV19; j_call: TRBJ2-7; clone_size: NA; cdr3_nt: TGTGCCAGTAGTACGGGAGCAGGGACAGGGGCCTACGAGCAGTACTTC; cdr3_aa: CASSTGAGTGAYEQYF
d_call: TRBD1; v_call: TRBV29-1; j_call: TRBJ1-1; clone_size: NA; cdr3_nt: TGCAGCGTAGGACAGGGTGGGAGGACTGAAGCTTTCTTT; cdr3_aa: CSVGQGGRTEAFF
d_call: TRBD2; v_call: TRBV9; j_call: TRBJ2-2; clone_size: NA; cdr3_nt: TGTGCCAGCAGCGTGTATGCTAGCGGGCCCGGGGAGCTGTTTTTT; cdr3_aa: CASSVYASGPGELFF
d_call: TRBD1; v_call: TRBV28; j_call: TRBJ1-6; clone_size: NA; cdr3_nt: TGTGCCATCCGGACAGGGTTAAATTCACCCCTCCACTTT; cdr3_aa: CAIRTGLNSPLHF
d_call: TRBD1; v_call: TRBV28; j_call: TRBJ2-7; clone_size: NA; cdr3_nt: TGTGCCAGCAGTGCCCCGGACAGGGGAGCCTACGAGCAGTACTTC; cdr3_aa: CASSAPDRGAYEQYF
d_call: TRBD1; v_call: TRBV30; j_call: TRBJ2-3; clone_size: NA; cdr3_nt: TGTGCCTCGGACAGGGAACTCACAGATACGCAGTATTTT; cdr3_aa: CASDRELTDTQYF